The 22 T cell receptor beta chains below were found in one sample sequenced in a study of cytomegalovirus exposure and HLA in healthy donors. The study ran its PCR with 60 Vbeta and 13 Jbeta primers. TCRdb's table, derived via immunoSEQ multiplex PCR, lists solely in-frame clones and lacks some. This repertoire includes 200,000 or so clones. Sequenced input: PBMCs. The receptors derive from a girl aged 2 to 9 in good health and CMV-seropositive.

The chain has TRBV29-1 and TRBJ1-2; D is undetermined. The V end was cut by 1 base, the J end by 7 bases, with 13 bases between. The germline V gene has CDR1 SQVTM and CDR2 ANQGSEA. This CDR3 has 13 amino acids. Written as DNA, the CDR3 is TGCAGCGTTGAAGTGGAATTGGGCTCTGGCTACACCTTC. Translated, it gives CSVEVELGSGYTF. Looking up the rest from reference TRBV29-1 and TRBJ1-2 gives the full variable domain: SAVISQKPSRDICQRGTSLTIQCQVDSQVTMMFWYRQQPGQSLTLIATANQGSEATYESGFVIDKFPISRPNLTFSTLTVSNMSPEDSSIYLCSVEVELGSGYTFGSGTRLTVV.

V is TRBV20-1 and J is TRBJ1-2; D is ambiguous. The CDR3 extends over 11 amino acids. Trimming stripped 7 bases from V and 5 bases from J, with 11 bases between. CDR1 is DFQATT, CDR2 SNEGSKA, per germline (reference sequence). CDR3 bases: TGCAGTGTTGTGGAGCCGTATGGCTACACCTTC. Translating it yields CSVVEPYGYTF.

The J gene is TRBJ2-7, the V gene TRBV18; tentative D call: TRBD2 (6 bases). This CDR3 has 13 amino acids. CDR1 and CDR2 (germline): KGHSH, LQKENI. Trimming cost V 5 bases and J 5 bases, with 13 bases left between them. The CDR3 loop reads CASSWDLSHEQYF. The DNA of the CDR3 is TGTGCCAGCTCATGGGACTTATCCCACGAGCAGTACTTC.

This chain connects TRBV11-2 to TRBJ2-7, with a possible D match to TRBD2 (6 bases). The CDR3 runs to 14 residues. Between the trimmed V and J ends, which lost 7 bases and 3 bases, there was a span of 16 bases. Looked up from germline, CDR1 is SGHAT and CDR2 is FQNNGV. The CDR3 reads CASIAGLRIYEQYF. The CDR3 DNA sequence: TGTGCCAGCATCGCGGGACTTAGGATCTACGAGCAGTACTTC.

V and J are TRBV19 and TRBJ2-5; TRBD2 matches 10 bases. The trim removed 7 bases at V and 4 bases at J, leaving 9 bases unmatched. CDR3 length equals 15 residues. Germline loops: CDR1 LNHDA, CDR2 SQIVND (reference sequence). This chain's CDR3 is CASIGASGSLETQYF. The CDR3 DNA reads TGTGCCAGTATCGGGGCTAGCGGGAGTCTAGAGACCCAGTACTTC.

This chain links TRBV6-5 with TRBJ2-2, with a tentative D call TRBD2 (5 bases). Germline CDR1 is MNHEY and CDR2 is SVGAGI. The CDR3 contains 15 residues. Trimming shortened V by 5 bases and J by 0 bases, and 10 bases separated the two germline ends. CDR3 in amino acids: CASSRAASNTGELFF. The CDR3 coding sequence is TGTGCCAGCAGTCGAGCGGCTTCGAACACCGGGGAGCTGTTTTTT.

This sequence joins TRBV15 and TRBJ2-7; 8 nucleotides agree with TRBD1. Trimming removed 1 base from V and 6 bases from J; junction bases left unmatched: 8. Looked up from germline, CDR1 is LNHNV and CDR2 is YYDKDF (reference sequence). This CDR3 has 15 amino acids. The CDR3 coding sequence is TGTGCCACCAGCAGAGCCGGGACAGGAGGCCTCGAGCAGTACTTC. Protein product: CATSRAGTGGLEQYF.

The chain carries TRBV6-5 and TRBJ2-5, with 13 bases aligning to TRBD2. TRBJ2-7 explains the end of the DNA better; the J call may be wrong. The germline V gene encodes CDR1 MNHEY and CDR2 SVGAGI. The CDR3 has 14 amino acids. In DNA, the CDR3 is TGTGCCAGCTATCGGACTAGCGGGAGCTACGAGCAGTACTTC. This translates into CASYRTSGSYEQYF.

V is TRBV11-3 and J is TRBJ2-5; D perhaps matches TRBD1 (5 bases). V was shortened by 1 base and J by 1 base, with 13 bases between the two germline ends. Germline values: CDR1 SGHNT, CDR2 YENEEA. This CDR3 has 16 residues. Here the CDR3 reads CASSLGPRQSQETQYF. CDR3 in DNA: TGTGCCAGCAGCTTAGGACCGAGACAGTCCCAAGAGACCCAGTACTTC. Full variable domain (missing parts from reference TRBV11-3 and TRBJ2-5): EAGVVQSPRYKIIEKKQPVAFWCNPISGHNTLYWYLQNLGQGPELLIRYENEEAVDDSQLPKDRFSAERLKGVDSTLKIQPAELGDSAVYLCASSLGPRQSQETQYFGPGTRLLVL.

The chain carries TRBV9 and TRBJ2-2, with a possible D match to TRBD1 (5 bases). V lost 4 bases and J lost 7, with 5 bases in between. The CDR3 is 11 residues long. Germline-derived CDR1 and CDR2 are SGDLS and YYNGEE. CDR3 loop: CASSRGGELFF. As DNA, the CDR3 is TGTGCCAGCAGCAGGGGCGGGGAGCTGTTTTTT.

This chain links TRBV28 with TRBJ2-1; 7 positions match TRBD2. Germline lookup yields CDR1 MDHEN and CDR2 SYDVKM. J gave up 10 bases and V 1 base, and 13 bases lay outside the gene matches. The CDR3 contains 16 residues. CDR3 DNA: TGTGCCAGCAGTTTATTCTTGACTAGCCCCCGCGGCGAGCAGTTCTTC. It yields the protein CASSLFLTSPRGEQFF.

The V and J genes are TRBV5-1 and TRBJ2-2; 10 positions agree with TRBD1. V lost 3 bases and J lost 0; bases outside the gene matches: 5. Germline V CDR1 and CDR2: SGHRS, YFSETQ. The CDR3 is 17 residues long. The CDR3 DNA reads TGCGCCAGCAGCTCCTCCGGGACAGGGGCGAACACCGGGGAGCTGTTTTTT. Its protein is CASSSSGTGANTGELFF.

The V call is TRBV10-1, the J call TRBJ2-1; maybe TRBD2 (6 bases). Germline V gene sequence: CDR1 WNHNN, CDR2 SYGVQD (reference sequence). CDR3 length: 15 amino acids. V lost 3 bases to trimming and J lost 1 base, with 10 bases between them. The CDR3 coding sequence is TGCGCCAGCAGTGATTTCGGGACTTCCTACAATGAGCAGTTCTTC. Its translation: CASSDFGTSYNEQFF.

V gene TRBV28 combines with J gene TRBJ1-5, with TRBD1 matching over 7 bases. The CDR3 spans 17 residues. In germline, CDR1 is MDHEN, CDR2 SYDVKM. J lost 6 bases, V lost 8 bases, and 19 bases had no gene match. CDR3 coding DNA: TGTGCCAGCCACCACAGGGGATCTTTTCTTGGGGTTCAGCCCCAGCATTTT. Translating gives CASHHRGSFLGVQPQHF.

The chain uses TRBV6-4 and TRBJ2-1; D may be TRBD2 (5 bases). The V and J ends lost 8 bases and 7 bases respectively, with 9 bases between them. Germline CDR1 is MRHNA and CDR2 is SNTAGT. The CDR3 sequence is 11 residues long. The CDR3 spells CASGRGNEQFF. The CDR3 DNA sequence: TGTGCCAGCGGGAGAGGGAATGAGCAGTTCTTC.

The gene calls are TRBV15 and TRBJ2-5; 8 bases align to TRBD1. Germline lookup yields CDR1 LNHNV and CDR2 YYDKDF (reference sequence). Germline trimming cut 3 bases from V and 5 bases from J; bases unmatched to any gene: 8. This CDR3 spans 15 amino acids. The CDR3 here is CATSRGEDRDETQYF. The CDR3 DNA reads TGTGCCACCAGCAGGGGCGAGGACAGGGATGAGACCCAGTACTTC.

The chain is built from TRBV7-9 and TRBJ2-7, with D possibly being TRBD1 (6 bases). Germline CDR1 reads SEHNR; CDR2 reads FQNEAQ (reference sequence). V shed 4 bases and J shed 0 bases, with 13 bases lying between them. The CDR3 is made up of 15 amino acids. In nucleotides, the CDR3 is TGTGCCAGCAGCTCGCGGACAGTGAACTCCTACGAGCAGTACTTC. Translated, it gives CASSSRTVNSYEQYF.

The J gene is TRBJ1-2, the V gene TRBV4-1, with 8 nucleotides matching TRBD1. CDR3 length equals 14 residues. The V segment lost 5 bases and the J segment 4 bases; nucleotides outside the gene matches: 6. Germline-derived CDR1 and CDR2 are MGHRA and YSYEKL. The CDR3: CASSGQGLGYGYTF. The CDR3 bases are TGCGCCAGCAGCGGACAGGGTTTGGGCTATGGCTACACCTTC.

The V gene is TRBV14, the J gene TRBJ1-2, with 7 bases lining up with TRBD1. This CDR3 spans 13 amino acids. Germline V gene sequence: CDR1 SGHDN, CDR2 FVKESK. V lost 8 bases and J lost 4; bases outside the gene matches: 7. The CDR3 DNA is TGTGCCAGCGGTGGCCCAGGGGGCTATGGCTACACCTTC. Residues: CASGGPGGYGYTF.

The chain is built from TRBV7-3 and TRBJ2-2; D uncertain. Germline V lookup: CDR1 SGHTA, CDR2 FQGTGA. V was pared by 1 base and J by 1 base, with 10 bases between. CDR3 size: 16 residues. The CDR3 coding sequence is TGTGCCAGCAGCTTAAACAGTGGCGAGAACACCGGGGAGCTGTTTTTT. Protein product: CASSLNSGENTGELFF.

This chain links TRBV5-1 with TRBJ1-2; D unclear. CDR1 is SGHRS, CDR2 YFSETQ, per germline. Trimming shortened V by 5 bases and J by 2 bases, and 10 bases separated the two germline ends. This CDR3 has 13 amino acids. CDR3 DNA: TGCGCCAGCAGGGTAACGCGCAACTATGGCTACACCTTC. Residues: CASRVTRNYGYTF.

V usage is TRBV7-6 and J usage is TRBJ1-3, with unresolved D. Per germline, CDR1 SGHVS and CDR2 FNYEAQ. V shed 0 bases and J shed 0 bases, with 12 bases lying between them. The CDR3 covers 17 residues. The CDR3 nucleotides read TGTGCCAGCAGCTTAGCTGTCCGAGGCAACTCTGGAAACACCATATATTTT. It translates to CASSLAVRGNSGNTIYF.